The clone carrying this T cell receptor beta chain was recorded many times. Its antigen is unknown. Between the trimmed V and J ends, which lost 4 bases and 6 bases, there was a span of 13 bases. CDR3 size: 13 residues. Looked up from germline, CDR1 is SGHTA and CDR2 is FQGNSA. Each CDR3 protein gets one entry after TCRdb re-called the reads with MiXCR. This sample has roughly 720,000 distinct CDR3 sequences, with roughly 36% found just once. The data belong to a study of T cell repertoires in cytomegalovirus infection. Study information: Carrying CMV and the relevant HLA type showed in public TCR beta signatures.

Study-level findings and limits: Cumulative frequency of public TCR beta families picked out carriers of CMV plus the relevant HLA. HLA-C-restricted CMV-specific TCR beta clonotypes prevailed in the ex vivo response.

This chain joins TRBV7-2 and TRBJ2-7, with D tentatively TRBD2 (6 bases). This TCR came from a human donor in good health (CMV status not recorded). Some clones in this sample may be carry-over from other donors' samples. The material sequenced was PBMCs. The CDR3 is CASSSGGGSEQYF. The CDR3 DNA is TGTGCCAGCAGCTCGGGTGGGGGGAGCGAGCAGTACTTC.